This record concerns one T cell receptor beta chain sequence. The antigen is not known. This sample was included in a study of cytomegalovirus exposure and HLA in healthy donors. Overall study findings and caveats: TCR beta chains numbering approximately 150 were designated cytomegalovirus-associated.

With 60 Vbeta and 13 Jbeta primers, the PCR was carried out. The assay was immunoSEQ multiplex PCR, and TCRdb's table has in-frame clones only and misses some. The sample includes under 250,000 clones, around 80% of them seen just once. Trimming left V 4 bases short and J 2 bases short, with 14 bases between. The CDR3 spans 15 residues. Per the germline V gene, CDR1 is SNHLY and CDR2 is FYNNEI. The source is a boy aged 5-17 years in good health and CMV-seronegative. This chain joins TRBV2 and TRBJ1-1; D gene ambiguous. The material sequenced was PBMCs. The CDR3 loop reads CASSGPRLLNTEAFF. CDR3 sequence (DNA): TGTGCCAGCAGTGGCCCGCGGCTGCTCAACACTGAAGCTTTCTTT.